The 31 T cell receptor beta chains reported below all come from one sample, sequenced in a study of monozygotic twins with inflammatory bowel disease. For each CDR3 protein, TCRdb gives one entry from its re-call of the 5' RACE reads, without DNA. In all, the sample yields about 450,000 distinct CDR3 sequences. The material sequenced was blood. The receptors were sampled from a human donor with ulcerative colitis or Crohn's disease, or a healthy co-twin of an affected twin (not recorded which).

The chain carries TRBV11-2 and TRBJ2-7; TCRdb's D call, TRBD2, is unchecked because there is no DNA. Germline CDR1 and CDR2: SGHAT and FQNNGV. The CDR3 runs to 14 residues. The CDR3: CASSLVFSGYEQYF.

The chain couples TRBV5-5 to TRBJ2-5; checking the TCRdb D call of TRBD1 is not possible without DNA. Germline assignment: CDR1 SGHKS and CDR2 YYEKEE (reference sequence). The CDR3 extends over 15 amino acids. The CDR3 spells CASSLMTGGWETQYF. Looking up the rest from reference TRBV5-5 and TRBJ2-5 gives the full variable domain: DAGVTQSPTHLIKTRGQQVTLRCSPISGHKSVSWYQQVLGQGPQFIFQYYEKEERGRGNFPDRFSARQFPNYSSELNVNALLLGDSALYLCASSLMTGGWETQYFGPGTRLLVL.

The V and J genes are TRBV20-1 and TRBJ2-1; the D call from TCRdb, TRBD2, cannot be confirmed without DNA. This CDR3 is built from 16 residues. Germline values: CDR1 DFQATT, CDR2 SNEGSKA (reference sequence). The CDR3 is CSARDEELAGYNEQFF.

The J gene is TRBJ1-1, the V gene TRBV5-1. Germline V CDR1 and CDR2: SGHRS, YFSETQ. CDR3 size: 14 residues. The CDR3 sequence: CASTGGPLNTEAFF.

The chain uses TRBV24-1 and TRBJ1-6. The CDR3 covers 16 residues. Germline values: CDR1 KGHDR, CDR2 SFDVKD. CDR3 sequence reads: CATSDFWSSYNSPLHF.

The CDR3 region is CASRSTSGGYNEQFF. J is TRBJ2-1 and V is TRBV12-3 or TRBV12-4; no DNA is available, so the TRBD2 call from TCRdb remains unchecked. The CDR3 is 15 amino acids.

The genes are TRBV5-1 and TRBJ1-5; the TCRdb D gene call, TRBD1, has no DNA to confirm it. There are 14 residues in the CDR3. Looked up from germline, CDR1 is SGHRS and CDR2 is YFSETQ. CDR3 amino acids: CASSPDRGDQPQHF.

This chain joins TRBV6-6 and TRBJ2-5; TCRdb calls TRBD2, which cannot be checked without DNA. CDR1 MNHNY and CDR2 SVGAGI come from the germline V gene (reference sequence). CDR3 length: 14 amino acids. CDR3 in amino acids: CASRSGPPGETQYF.

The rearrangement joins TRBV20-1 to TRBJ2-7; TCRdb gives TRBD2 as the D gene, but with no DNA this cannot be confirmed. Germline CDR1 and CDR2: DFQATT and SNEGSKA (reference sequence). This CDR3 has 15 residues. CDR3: CSAGKAGGSSYEQYF.

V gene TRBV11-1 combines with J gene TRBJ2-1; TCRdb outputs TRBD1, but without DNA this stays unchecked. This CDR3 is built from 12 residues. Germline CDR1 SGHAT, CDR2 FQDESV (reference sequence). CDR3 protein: CASSPGAGEQFF.

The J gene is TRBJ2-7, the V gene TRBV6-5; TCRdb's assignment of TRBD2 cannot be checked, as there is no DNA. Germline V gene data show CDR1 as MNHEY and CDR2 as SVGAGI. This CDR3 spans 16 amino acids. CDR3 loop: CASSHPGTSGSYEQYF.

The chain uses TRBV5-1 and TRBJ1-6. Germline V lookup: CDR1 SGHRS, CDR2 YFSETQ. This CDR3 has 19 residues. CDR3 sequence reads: CASSASNRMGPAYNSPLHF.

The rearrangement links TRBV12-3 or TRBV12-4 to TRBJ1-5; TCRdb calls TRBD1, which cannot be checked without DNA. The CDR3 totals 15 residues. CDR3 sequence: CASSLQGASNQPQHF.

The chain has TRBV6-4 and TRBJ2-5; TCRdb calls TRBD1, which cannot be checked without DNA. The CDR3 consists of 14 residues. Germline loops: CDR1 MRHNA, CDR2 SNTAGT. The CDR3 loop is CASTPGTAEETQYF.

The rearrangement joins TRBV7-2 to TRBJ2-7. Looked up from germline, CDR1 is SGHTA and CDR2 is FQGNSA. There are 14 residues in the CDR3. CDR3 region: CASSLAGVVLEQYF.

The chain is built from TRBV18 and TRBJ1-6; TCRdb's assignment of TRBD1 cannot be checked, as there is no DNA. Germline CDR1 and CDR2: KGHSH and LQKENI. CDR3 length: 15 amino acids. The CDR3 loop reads CASSPQWTGNSPLHF.

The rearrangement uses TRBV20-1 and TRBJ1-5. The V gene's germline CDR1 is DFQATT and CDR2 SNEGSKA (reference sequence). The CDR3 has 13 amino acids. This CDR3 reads CSAGGPPDQPQHF.

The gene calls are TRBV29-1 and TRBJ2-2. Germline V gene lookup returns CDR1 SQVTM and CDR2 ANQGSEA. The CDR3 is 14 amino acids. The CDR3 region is CSVDDRRNTGELFF.

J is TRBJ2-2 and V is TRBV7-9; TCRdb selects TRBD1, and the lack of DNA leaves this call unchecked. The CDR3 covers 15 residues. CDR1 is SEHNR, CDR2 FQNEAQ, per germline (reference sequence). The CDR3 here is CASSWDPGITGELFF. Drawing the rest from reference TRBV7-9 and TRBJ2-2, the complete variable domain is DTGVSQNPRHKITKRGQNVTFRCDPISEHNRLYWYRQTLGQGPEFLTYFQNEAQLEKSRLLSDRFSAERPKGSFSTLEIQRTEQGDSAMYLCASSWDPGITGELFFGEGSRLTVL.

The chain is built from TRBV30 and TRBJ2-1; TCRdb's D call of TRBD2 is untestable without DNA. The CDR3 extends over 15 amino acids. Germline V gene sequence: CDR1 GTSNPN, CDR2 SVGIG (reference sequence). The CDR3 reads CAWSVGGGGYNEQFF.

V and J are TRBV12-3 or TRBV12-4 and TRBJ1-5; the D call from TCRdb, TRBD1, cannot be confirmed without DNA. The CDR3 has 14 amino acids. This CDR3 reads CASSFTGGRQPQHF.

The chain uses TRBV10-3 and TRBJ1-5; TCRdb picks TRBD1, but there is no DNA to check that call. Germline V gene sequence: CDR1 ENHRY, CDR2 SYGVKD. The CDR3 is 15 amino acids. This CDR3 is CAISADPGGNQPQHF.

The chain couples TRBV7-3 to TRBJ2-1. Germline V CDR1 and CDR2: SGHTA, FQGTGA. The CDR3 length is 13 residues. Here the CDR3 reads CASSLNGLLQQFF.

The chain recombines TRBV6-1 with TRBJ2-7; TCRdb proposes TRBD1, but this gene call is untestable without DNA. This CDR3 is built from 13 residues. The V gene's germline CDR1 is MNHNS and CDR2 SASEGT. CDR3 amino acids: CASSRDRAREQYF.

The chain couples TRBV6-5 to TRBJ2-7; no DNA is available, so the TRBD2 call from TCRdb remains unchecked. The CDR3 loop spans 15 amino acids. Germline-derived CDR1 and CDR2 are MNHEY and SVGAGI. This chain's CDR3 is CASSLMTKATYEQYF.

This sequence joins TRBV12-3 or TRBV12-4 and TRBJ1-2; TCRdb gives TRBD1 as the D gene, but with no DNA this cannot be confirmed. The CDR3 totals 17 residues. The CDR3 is CASSLKAGGRSPYGYTF.

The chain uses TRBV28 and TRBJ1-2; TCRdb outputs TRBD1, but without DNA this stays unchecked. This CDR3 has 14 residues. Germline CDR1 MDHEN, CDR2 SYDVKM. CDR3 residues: CASSSRDRDYRYTF.

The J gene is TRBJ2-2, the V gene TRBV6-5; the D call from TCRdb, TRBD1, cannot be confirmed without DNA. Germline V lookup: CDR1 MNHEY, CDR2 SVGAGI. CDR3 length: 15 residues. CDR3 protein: CASSSLGRVSGELFF.

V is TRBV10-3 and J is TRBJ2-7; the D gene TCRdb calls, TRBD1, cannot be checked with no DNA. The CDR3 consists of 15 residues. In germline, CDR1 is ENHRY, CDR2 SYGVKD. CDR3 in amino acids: CAISGGGVSSYEQYF.

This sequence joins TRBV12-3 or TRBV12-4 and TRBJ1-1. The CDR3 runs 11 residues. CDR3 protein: CASSLTAEAFF.

CDR3 residues: CASSFVFREDTQYF. V is TRBV11-2 and J is TRBJ2-3; absent DNA, TCRdb's TRBD1 call cannot be checked. This CDR3 comprises 14 residues. Germline V CDR1 and CDR2: SGHAT, FQNNGV.